The clone carrying this T cell receptor beta chain came up a few times. This entry comes from a study of tissue T cells after allogeneic stem cell transplantation. Trimming at V came to 2 bases and at J to 3 bases, leaving 3 bases not matched to a gene. Germline CDR1 MDHEN, CDR2 SYDVKM. This CDR3 has 14 amino acids. Using immunoSEQ multiplex PCR, the repertoire was profiled, and TCRdb retains in-frame clones only, with some absent. The sample carries roughly 25,000 clones, around 79% recorded once. This TCR was recovered from a female donor at least 60 years old with lung cancer. J is TRBJ2-7 and V is TRBV28, with TRBD2 matching over 8 bases. Sample: tissue from the ileum, taken at autopsy. The CDR3 DNA reads TGTGCCAGCAGTTTAGTAGCGGGGCACTACGAGCAGTACTTC. Residues: CASSLVAGHYEQYF.